These T cell receptor beta chains were read from a single sample in a study of CD8 T cells in ankylosing spondylitis. TCRdb fed the 5' RACE reads into MiXCR, producing one record per CDR3 protein. This sample yields 7,000 or so distinct CDR3 sequences, of which approximately 2.9% are seen a single time; 35% to 45% belongs to the top ten. Sequencing was performed on blood, either unsorted or a sorted T cell fraction (not recorded which). These receptors originate from a female donor with ankylosing spondylitis or in good health (not recorded which). CDR3s include the opening cysteine and the closing phenylalanine or tryptophan. The order of the fields is J gene, V gene, clone size, CDR3 protein. Expanded clones are given a class, and other clones once, few, many or no size at all.

TRBJ2-1 | TRBV9 | medium-sized | CASSVDYGATYNEQFF
TRBJ1-2 | TRBV9 | many | CASSIHRGANYGYTF
TRBJ1-4 | TRBV9 | . | CASSAGTGGTEKLFF
TRBJ2-3 | TRBV9 | medium-sized | CASSVDGAGPTDTQYF
TRBJ1-5 | TRBV21-1 | many | CASSNQGAGYSNQPQHF
TRBJ1-5 | TRBV3-1 | few | CATTPSHIAIQPQHF
TRBJ1-2 | TRBV9 | . | CASSPHPQDGNYGYTF
TRBJ2-1 | TRBV9 | medium-sized | CASSVGLAGVRNEQFF
TRBJ1-1 | TRBV9 | many | CASSHTPGDAEAFF
TRBJ2-3 | TRBV9 | medium-sized | CASSVASTDTQYF
TRBJ1-4 | TRBV9 | many | CASSADPNEKLFF
TRBJ2-1 | TRBV9 | many | CASSEEGTSGISYNEQFF
TRBJ1-1 | TRBV9 | many | CASSASGIMNTEAFF
TRBJ2-3 | TRBV9 | many | CASSVEGGTDTDTQYF
TRBJ2-1 | TRBV9 | many | CASSPGTSGGLNEQFF
TRBJ2-2 | TRBV9 | many | CASSATPGTGAAGELFF
TRBJ1-1 | TRBV9 | many | CASSVTPGQGANTEAFF